This TCR beta chain emerged from a study of cytomegalovirus exposure and HLA in healthy donors. General study findings and limits: A later analysis showed that HLA-associated TCR beta chains had undergone more clonal expansion than equally common others. In an earlier analysis, most TCR beta V segments were productive about 87% or about 30% of the time.

Note on this clone: Its antigen is not identified.

Trimming took 1 base from V and 9 from J, leaving 13 bases between them. CDR1 is SGHTA and CDR2 is FQGNSA in the germline V gene. The CDR3 contains 13 residues. PCR amplification relied on 60 Vbeta primers (plus 13 Jbeta primers). Original processing methods: Unique TCR beta chains totaled 65 million to 95 million in a later count, with around 10 million of them shared. The repertoire was sequenced with immunoSEQ multiplex PCR; TCRdb's copy has only in-frame clones and lacks some. Clone size and the V and J calls come from that table; the DNA yielded D and trimming. The sample has 200,000 to 300,000 clones, 82% seen once.

The TCR sequence derives from a woman in her 40s in good health and CMV-seropositive. The chain employs TRBV7-2 and TRBJ2-7; no definite D call. Input material: PBMCs. The CDR3 loop is CASSLEAGTGQYF. CDR3 sequence (DNA): TGTGCCAGCAGCTTAGAAGCAGGTACCGGGCAGTACTTC.